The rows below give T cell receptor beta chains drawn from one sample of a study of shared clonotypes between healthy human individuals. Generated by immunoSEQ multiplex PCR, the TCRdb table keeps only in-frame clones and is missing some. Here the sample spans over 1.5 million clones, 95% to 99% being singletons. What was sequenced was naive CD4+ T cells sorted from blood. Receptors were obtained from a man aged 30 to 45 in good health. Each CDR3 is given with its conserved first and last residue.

CASSLYPYEQYF	TRBV27	TRBJ2-7
CASSLPQGKNTEAFF	TRBV5-1	TRBJ1-1
CASSPSAGNTIYF	TRBV18	TRBJ1-3
CATSRDGTLGETQYF	TRBV15	TRBJ2-5
CASSEAPSGGQFF	TRBV19	TRBJ2-1
CAISESRGGYGYTF	TRBV10-3	TRBJ1-2
CASSLGTGSTGELFF	TRBV7-6	TRBJ2-2
CASSFAGTGGLGTGANVLTF	TRBV28	TRBJ2-6
CASSLGDTRTDTQYF	TRBV5-1	TRBJ2-3
CASRYTGTSPSYEQYF	TRBV6-5	TRBJ2-7
CASSSNGETQYF	TRBV5-1	TRBJ2-5
CASSLAGGETQYF	TRBV14	TRBJ2-5
CASSPAQGTETQYF	TRBV18	TRBJ2-5